Following are 6 T cell receptor beta chains from one sample sequenced in a study of T cell responses to AZD1222 COVID-19 vaccine. Sequencing was performed with immunoSEQ multiplex PCR; in TCRdb, only in-frame clones are kept and a portion is missing. The table lists some 120,000 clones, 75% to 90% of them singletons. Sequences were derived from peripheral blood, sampled on day 0 of AZD1222 vaccination. These receptors all come from an adult in good health.

The rearrangement links TRBV12-3 or TRBV12-4 to TRBJ1-6, with a possible D match to TRBD1 (5 bases). Deletions cut 10 bases from V and 7 bases from J, with 14 bases between. The length of the CDR3 is 13 residues. The CDR3 sequence is CATSLGANSPLHF. The CDR3 nucleotides are TGTGCCACTTCCCTTGGGGCGAATTCACCCCTCCACTTT.

The chain recombines TRBV5-4 with TRBJ2-7; 9 bases match TRBD1. Germline V lookup: CDR1 SGHNT, CDR2 YYREEE (reference sequence). The CDR3 extends over 15 amino acids. J was trimmed by 4 bases and V by 0 bases; bases with no gene match: 5. DNA for the CDR3: TGTGCCAGCAGCTTGGCAACAGGGGGCGCATACGAGCAGTACTTC. Its protein is CASSLATGGAYEQYF.

This clone has just one count. The CDR3 loop is CASSKTPVYGYTF. In DNA form, the CDR3 reads TGTGCCAGTAGTAAGACACCAGTCTATGGCTACACCTTC. The V and J genes are TRBV19 and TRBJ1-2, with D unclear. The germline gives CDR1 LNHDA, CDR2 SQIVND (reference sequence). The CDR3 runs 13 residues. V lost 4 bases and J lost 4, with 10 bases in between.

This chain joins TRBV27 and TRBJ1-4; 7 nucleotides agree with TRBD1. V lost 5 bases and J lost 7; bases outside the gene matches: 10. This CDR3 is 15 amino acids long. Germline-derived CDR1 and CDR2 are MNHEY and SMNVEV (reference sequence). CDR3 region: CASSRRDRLSEKLFF. CDR3 bases: TGTGCCAGCAGTAGACGGGACAGATTAAGTGAAAAACTGTTTTTT.

The chain recombines TRBV27 with TRBJ1-6; D is ambiguous. Per germline, CDR1 MNHEY and CDR2 SMNVEV (reference sequence). The V end lost 3 bases, the J end lost 2 bases, and 5 bases lay between the germline ends. This CDR3 region has 14 residues. CDR3 DNA: TGTGCCAGCAGTTTGTTCCCCTATAATTCACCCCTCCACTTT. Protein product: CASSLFPYNSPLHF.

This chain links TRBV3-1 (or the pseudogene TRBV3-2) with TRBJ1-1; D not resolved. Per germline, CDR1 LGHDT and CDR2 YNNKEL (reference sequence). The CDR3 contains 14 residues. The V gene lost 0 bases and the J gene lost 0 bases, with 5 bases spanning the gap. This CDR3 is CASSQETVNTEAFF. The CDR3 DNA reads TGTGCCAGCAGCCAAGAAACTGTGAACACTGAAGCTTTCTTT.